Below are 15 T cell receptor beta chains sequenced from a single sample in a study of T cells in Graves' hyperthyroidism and ophthalmopathy (dated by TCRdb to the late 2010s). Library construction relied on multiplex PCR. Sequencing was performed on an Illumina HiSeq 2000. Amplification of TCR beta CDR3 regions was carried out from RNA transcripts. For the first round of RT-PCR on the TCR CDR3, the HTBI primer set was used together with the Qiagen OneStep RT-PCR kit. Through fastp at Q25 and MiXCR, TCRdb rebuilt clones from the public reads, retaining in-frame beta chains. Identical CDR3 protein sequences are pooled into one entry, listed with their most common genes and DNA. The sample table records 300,000 to 450,000 distinct CDR3 sequences; approximately 14% of these occur just once. The ten largest account for about 11% of the sample. Material for sequencing was blood. The receptor set was obtained from an older woman with Graves' hyperthyroidism.

This clonotype has just a few counts. The CDR3 region is CASSQDGFGSNSPLHF. The CDR3 region has the DNA TGCGCCAGCAGCCAAGATGGATTCGGAAGTAATTCACCCCTCCACTTT. The V call is TRBV4-1, the J call TRBJ1-6; unclear D gene. CDR3 length: 16 residues. Germline V gives CDR1 MGHRA, CDR2 YSYEKL. Trimming removed 0 bases at V and 6 bases at J, with 12 bases between.

This clonotype has just a few counts. The gene calls are TRBV27 and TRBJ2-7; D call uncertain. The CDR3 contains 16 residues. V lost 7 bases to trimming and J lost 2 bases, with 21 bases between them. The V gene's germline CDR1 is MNHEY and CDR2 SMNVEV (reference sequence). The DNA for the CDR3 is TGTGCCAGCAAGGTATCTGTCGAACCAGTGACCTACGAGCAGTACTTC. Translated: CASKVSVEPVTYEQYF.

This clonotype was recorded many times. The rearrangement joins TRBV11-2 to TRBJ2-2, with D possibly matching TRBD2 (6 bases). Between the trimmed V and J ends, which lost 2 bases and 3 bases, there was a span of 10 bases. The CDR3 covers 15 residues. From germline, CDR1 is SGHAT and CDR2 FQNNGV. The DNA for the CDR3 is TGTGCCAGCAGCTTACGCGGGACGGACACCGGGGAGCTGTTTTTT. Protein sequence: CASSLRGTDTGELFF.

In this sample, this clonotype turned up a few times. The germline gene is not matched at one end of the junction; a read error may be the cause. J is TRBJ2-1 and V is TRBV24-1; D uncertain. The CDR3 totals 14 residues. Per the germline V gene, CDR1 is KGHDR and CDR2 is SFDVKD. CDR3 residues: CTTSERGSYNEQFF. The DNA of the CDR3 is TGTACCACCAGTGAAAGAGGTTCATACAATGAGCAGTTCTTC.

V and J are TRBV7-9 and TRBJ1-4; 9 bases fit TRBD1. The CDR3 is 14 residues long. Per the germline V gene, CDR1 is SEHNR and CDR2 is FQNEAQ (reference sequence). V trimming: 8 bases; J trimming: 7 bases; junction bases outside the gene matches: 8. CDR3 amino acids: CASREDRGAEKLFF. The CDR3 bases are TGTGCCAGCCGCGAAGACAGGGGGGCTGAAAAACTGTTTTTT.

A few counts support this clonotype. The rearrangement links TRBV7-9 to TRBJ2-5, with 9 positions matching TRBD1. The length of the CDR3 is 17 residues. Germline CDR1 and CDR2: SEHNR and FQNEAQ (reference sequence). The V segment lost 5 bases and the J segment 4 bases; nucleotides outside the gene matches: 14. DNA of the CDR3: TGTGCCAGCAGCCAAGAACAGGGGGCGAATACTCGAGAGACCCAGTACTTC. It specifies CASSQEQGANTRETQYF.

This clonotype was detected many times. This chain uses TRBV2 with TRBJ2-1; 8 positions agree with TRBD1. The V and J ends lost 6 bases and 8 bases, in that order; junction bases with no gene match: 9. This CDR3 has 14 residues. CDR1 is SNHLY and CDR2 is FYNNEI in the germline V gene. CDR3 sequence: CASSRTGSFDEQFF. In DNA, the CDR3 is TGTGCCAGCAGCCGGACAGGGTCCTTTGATGAGCAGTTCTTC.

The chain employs TRBV12-3 or TRBV12-4 and TRBJ1-2; D is undetermined. This CDR3 contains 13 residues. V was cut by 4 bases and J by 7 bases, with 13 bases left in between. In nucleotides, the CDR3 is TGTGCCAGCAGTTCCCGAGGTTGGGGTGGCTACACCTTC. Protein: CASSSRGWGGYTF.

This clonotype was counted at least ten times. V usage is TRBV7-9 and J usage is TRBJ2-7; no definite D call. This CDR3 contains 13 residues. Germline V CDR1 and CDR2: SEHNR, FQNEAQ (reference sequence). The ends were cut back, 0 bases at V and 6 bases at J, with 9 bases in the middle. The CDR3 DNA follows: TGTGCCAGCAGCTTAGCGGGATCAAGCGAGCAGTACTTC. It codes for CASSLAGSSEQYF. Complete variable domain (other parts from reference TRBV7-9 and TRBJ2-7): DTGVSQNPRHKITKRGQNVTFRCDPISEHNRLYWYRQTLGQGPEFLTYFQNEAQLEKSRLLSDRFSAERPKGSFSTLEIQRTEQGDSAMYLCASSLAGSSEQYFGPGTRLTVT.

Concerning this clonotype itself: This clone may be a read error of a much larger clone one base away. The chain is built from TRBV5-1 and TRBJ2-3; D perhaps matches TRBD2 (6 bases). Germline values: CDR1 SGHRS, CDR2 YFSETQ. V dropped 0 bases and J dropped 5 bases, with 10 bases sitting between them. This CDR3 contains 14 residues. CDR3 region: CASSLGLGGDTQYF. Here the CDR3 DNA reads TGCGCCAGCAGCTTGGGACTAGGCGGAGATACGCAGTATTTT.

This clonotype was picked up a small number of times. The chain uses TRBV2 and TRBJ2-5; a weak D match, TRBD1 (6 bases). This CDR3 comprises 14 residues. Germline lookup yields CDR1 SNHLY and CDR2 FYNNEI. V lost 7 bases, J lost 13 bases, and 25 bases lay in between. The CDR3: CASTEMGAGAGSYF. CDR3 coding DNA: TGTGCCAGCACCGAGATGGGGGCAGGAGCCGGTTCGTACTTC. Full variable domain (rest looked up from reference TRBV2 and TRBJ2-5): EPEVTQTPSHQVTQMGQEVILRCVPISNHLYFYWYRQILGQKVEFLVSFYNNEISEKSEIFDDQFSVERPDGSNFTLKIRSTKLEDSAMYFCASTEMGAGAGSYFGPGTRLLVL.

The chain recombines TRBV4-1 with TRBJ1-1; 7 positions agree with TRBD1. The V and J ends lost 3 bases and 1 base, in that order; junction bases with no gene match: 2. Looked up from germline, CDR1 is MGHRA and CDR2 is YSYEKL. The CDR3 has 14 residues. CDR3 loop: CASSQGQKNTEAFF. CDR3 DNA: TGCGCCAGCAGCCAGGGACAGAAGAACACTGAAGCTTTCTTT.

The V gene is TRBV15, the J gene TRBJ2-1; TRBD2 agrees at 9 bases. CDR1 and CDR2 from the germline V gene are LNHNV and YYDKDF (reference sequence). J gave up 8 bases and V 0 bases, and 11 bases lay outside the gene matches. The CDR3 consists of 17 residues. The CDR3 bases are TGTGCCACCAGCAGAGATACGGCGGGAGGGGCTAGGGATGAGCAGTTCTTC. Translated: CATSRDTAGGARDEQFF.

The chain recombines TRBV5-1 with TRBJ2-7, with 10 bases fitting TRBD2. The CDR3 contains 17 residues. The germline gives CDR1 SGHRS, CDR2 YFSETQ. The V segment lost 2 bases and the J segment 0 bases; nucleotides outside the gene matches: 8. The CDR3 region is CASSLSGLAASSYEQYF. The CDR3 nucleotides are TGCGCCAGCAGCTTATCTGGACTAGCGGCAAGCTCCTACGAGCAGTACTTC.

This clonotype was recorded many times. The chain uses TRBV5-1 and TRBJ2-7; D not certain. Germline V gives CDR1 SGHRS, CDR2 YFSETQ. CDR3 length: 14 amino acids. The germline V and J ends were trimmed by 0 bases and 0 bases, with 7 bases remaining between them. CDR3 loop: CASSLEPSSYEQYF. The CDR3 nucleotides read TGCGCCAGCAGCTTGGAACCTAGCTCCTACGAGCAGTACTTC.